This TCR beta chain was profiled in a study of blood T cell repertoires in COVID-19. Overall study context: Whether acute or convalescent, the COVID-19 samples came from the United States, Italy and Spain.

Here immunoSEQ multiplex PCR was the method, and the copy in TCRdb shows in-frame clones only, minus some. The repertoire holds about 180,000 clones, with roughly 80% as singletons. The sequence came from a man aged 18 to 29 with active or convalescent COVID-19. The sequenced sample was peripheral blood.

CDR3 in amino acids: CASSPTGWGYEQYF. In DNA, the CDR3 is TGTGCCAGCAGCCCAACAGGGTGGGGCTACGAGCAGTACTTC. V is TRBV7-9 and J is TRBJ2-7, with a possible D match to TRBD1 (6 bases). Deletions cut 5 bases from V and 3 bases from J, with 14 bases between. Germline V CDR1 and CDR2: SEHNR, FQNEAQ (reference sequence). This CDR3 region has 14 residues.